This TCR beta chain was captured by sequencing in a study of human T cells and chemical hapten exposure. Sample time point: pre-sensitization, week 0. Treatment meaning: therapeutic diphenylcyclopropenone sensitization with weekly scalp DPC. V lost 6 bases, J lost 5 bases, and 8 bases stayed unmatched. This CDR3 is 14 amino acids long. Germline CDR1 and CDR2: SNHLY and FYNNEI. MiXCR, applied by TCRdb to the RACE reads, yields one record per CDR3 protein. Of around 62,000 distinct CDR3 sequences listed, 6.5% to 8.5% are singletons. This clonotype appeared many times. This TCR was recovered from a woman aged 30 to 39 with alopecia areata. Some clones in this sample may be carry-over from other donors' samples. Sequencing was performed on whole blood, taken in connection with sensitization to the hapten diphenylcyclopropenone (DPC). The V call is TRBV2, the J call TRBJ1-1; 8 bases match TRBD1. The CDR3 sequence is CASSRTGQGTEAFF. In DNA, the CDR3 is TGTGCCAGCAGCCGGACAGGGCAAGGGACTGAAGCTTTCTTT.